Described below is a single TCR beta chain sequence and its context. Stated treatment: roughly 20 received Ad26.COV2.S at low or high dose, single or two shots; 5 received placebo; per-sample allocation not given. Sampling occurred on day 63 after the first vaccine or placebo injection. Generated by immunoSEQ multiplex PCR, the TCRdb table keeps only in-frame clones and is missing some. The profile shows about 400,000 clones, 75% to 90% of them singletons. This record comes from a study of Ad26.COV2.S vaccination and SARS-CoV-2 variants. This receptor was identified in a person aged 18 to 65 who received the Ad26.COV2.S COVID-19 vaccine or a placebo. The sample in question was peripheral blood, obtained in a trial of Ad26.COV2.S vaccine versus placebo.

This CDR3 is CASSPRQGSGANVLTF. The CDR3 coding sequence is TGTGCCAGCAGTCCACGACAGGGCTCTGGGGCCAACGTCCTGACTTTC. J is TRBJ2-6 and V is TRBV27; 7 bases line up with TRBD1. V lost 5 bases and J lost 0; bases outside the gene matches: 4. The CDR3 spans 16 residues. In germline, CDR1 is MNHEY, CDR2 SMNVEV (reference sequence).